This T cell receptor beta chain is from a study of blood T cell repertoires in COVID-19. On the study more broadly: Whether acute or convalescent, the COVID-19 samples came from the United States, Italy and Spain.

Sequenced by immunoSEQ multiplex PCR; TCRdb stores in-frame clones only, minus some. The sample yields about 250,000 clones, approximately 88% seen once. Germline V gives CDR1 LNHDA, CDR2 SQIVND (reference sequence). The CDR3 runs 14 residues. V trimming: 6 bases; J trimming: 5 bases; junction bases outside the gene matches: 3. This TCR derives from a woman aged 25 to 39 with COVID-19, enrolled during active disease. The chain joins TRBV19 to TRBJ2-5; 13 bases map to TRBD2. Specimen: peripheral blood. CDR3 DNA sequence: TGTGCCAGTAGACTAGCGGGAGGGCCTGAGACCCAGTACTTC. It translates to CASRLAGGPETQYF.